The 5 T cell receptor beta chains below all came from one sample that was sequenced in a study of identical twins. TCRdb ran MiXCR on the 5' RACE reads and lists one entry per CDR3 protein. In the table there are 200,000 to 250,000 distinct CDR3 sequences, around 6.5% of which are singletons. In addition, the sample was reused for a study of T cells expressing NK-cell markers.

Sequenced input: CD8+ T cells sorted from blood. The receptors derive from a woman between 18 and 29 years old in good health.

This rearrangement joins TRBV27 to TRBJ2-3; no clear D gene. The V gene's germline CDR1 is MNHEY and CDR2 SMNVEV (reference sequence). V was shortened by 5 bases and J by 2 bases, with 5 bases between the two germline ends. The CDR3 loop spans 12 amino acids. The CDR3 here is CASSTTTDTQYF. Written as DNA, the CDR3 is TGTGCCAGCAGTACGACCACAGATACGCAGTATTTT.

In its sample, this clonotype was seen a few times. The rearrangement joins TRBV27 to TRBJ1-6, with 7 nucleotides matching TRBD1. Germline V gene lookup returns CDR1 MNHEY and CDR2 SMNVEV (reference sequence). This CDR3 has 14 amino acids. The J segment lost 10 bases and the V segment lost 5 bases, leaving 8 bases of the junction unmatched. The CDR3 DNA reads TGTGCCAGCAGTCTTCGGGACAGATACTCACCCCTCCACTTT. Translating gives CASSLRDRYSPLHF.

A few counts support this clonotype. The rearrangement uses TRBV12-3 or TRBV12-4 and TRBJ2-7, with 8 bases identical to TRBD2. The trim removed 10 bases at V and 2 bases at J, leaving 7 bases unmatched. The length of the CDR3 is 13 residues. The CDR3 spells CATRGGHAYEQYF. DNA for the CDR3: TGTGCCACCCGGGGGGGGCACGCCTACGAGCAGTACTTC.

This clonotype has more than one count but fewer than ten. This chain links TRBV9 with TRBJ2-2; 9 bases agree with TRBD1. Germline CDR1 reads SGDLS; CDR2 reads YYNGEE. V lost 0 bases to trimming and J lost 0 bases; unmatched junction nucleotides: 3. The CDR3 length is 17 residues. CDR3 sequence: CASSVARDRANTGELFF. The CDR3 coding sequence is TGTGCCAGCAGCGTAGCTCGGGACAGGGCGAACACCGGGGAGCTGTTTTTT.

The chain couples TRBV3-1 to TRBJ2-7; the D is unclear. CDR1 and CDR2 (germline): LGHDT, YNNKEL (reference sequence). V lost 1 base, J lost 4 bases, and 5 bases lay in between. The CDR3 is 12 amino acids. The CDR3 coding sequence is TGTGCCAGCAGCCAAGTACAGTACGAGCAGTACTTC. This encodes CASSQVQYEQYF.